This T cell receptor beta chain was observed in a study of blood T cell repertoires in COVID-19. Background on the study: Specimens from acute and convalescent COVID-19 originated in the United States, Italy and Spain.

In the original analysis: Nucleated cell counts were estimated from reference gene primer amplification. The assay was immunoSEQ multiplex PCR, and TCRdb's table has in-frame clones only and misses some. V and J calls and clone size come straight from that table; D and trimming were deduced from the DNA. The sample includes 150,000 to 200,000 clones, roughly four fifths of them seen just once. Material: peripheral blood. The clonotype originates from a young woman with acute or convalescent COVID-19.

The CDR3 loop is CATGTGPCQETQYF. For the CDR3, the DNA is TGCGCCACAGGGACAGGGCCTTGCCAGGAGACCCAGTACTTC. The J gene is TRBJ2-5, the V gene TRBV10-1; TRBD1 matches 9 bases. V shed 10 bases, J shed 5 bases, and the junction held 11 bases outside the gene matches. CDR1 is WNHNN, CDR2 SYGVQD, per germline (reference sequence). The CDR3 is made up of 14 amino acids.